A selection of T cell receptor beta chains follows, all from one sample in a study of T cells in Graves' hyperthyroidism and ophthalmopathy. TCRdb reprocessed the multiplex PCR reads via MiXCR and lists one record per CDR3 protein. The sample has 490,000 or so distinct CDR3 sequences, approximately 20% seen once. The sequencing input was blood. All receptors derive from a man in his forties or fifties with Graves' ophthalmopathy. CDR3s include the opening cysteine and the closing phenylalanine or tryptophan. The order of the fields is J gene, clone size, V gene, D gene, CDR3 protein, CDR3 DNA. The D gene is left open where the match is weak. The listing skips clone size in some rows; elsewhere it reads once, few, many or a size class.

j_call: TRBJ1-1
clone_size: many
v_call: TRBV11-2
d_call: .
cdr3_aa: CASSLDQGMNTEAFF
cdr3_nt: TGTGCCAGCAGCTTAGATCAGGGAATGAACACTGAAGCTTTCTTT

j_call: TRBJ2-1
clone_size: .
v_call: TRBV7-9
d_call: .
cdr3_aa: CASSLASARKTNEQFF
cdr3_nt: TGTGCCAGCAGCTTAGCCTCTGCCCGAAAGACCAATGAGCAGTTCTTC

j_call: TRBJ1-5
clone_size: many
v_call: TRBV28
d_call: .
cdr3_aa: CASQREARRSQPQHF
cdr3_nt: TGTGCCAGCCAAAGAGAGGCCCGACGGAGTCAGCCCCAGCATTTT

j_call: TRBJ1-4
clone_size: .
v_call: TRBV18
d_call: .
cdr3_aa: CASSRDIQAEKLFF
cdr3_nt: TGTGCCAGCTCAAGGGACATCCAGGCGGAAAAACTGTTTTTT

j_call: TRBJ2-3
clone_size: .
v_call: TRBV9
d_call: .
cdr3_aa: CASSVEAGANTDTQYF
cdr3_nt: TGTGCCAGCAGCGTAGAGGCGGGGGCTAACACAGATACGCAGTATTTT

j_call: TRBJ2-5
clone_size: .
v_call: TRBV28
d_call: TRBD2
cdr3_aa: CASSLGLAGRNGETQYF
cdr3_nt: TGTGCCAGCAGTTTGGGACTAGCGGGGAGGAATGGTGAGACCCAGTACTTC

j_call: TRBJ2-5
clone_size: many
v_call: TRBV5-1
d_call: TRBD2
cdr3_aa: CASCIAGGSETQYF
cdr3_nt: TGCGCCAGCTGCATAGCGGGAGGGAGCGAGACCCAGTACTTC

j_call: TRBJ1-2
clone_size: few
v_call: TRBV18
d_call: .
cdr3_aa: CASSLGTGGPHGYTF
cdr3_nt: TGTGCCAGCTCACTAGGGACTGGAGGGCCCCATGGCTACACCTTC

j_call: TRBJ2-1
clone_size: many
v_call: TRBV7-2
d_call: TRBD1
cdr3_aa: CASSPGQAKNEQFF
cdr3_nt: TGTGCCAGCAGCCCGGGACAGGCTAAGAATGAGCAGTTCTTC

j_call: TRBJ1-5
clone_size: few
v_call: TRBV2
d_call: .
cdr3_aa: CASSEFRGPGWPQHF
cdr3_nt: TGTGCCAGCAGTGAATTCAGAGGGCCCGGGTGGCCCCAGCATTTT

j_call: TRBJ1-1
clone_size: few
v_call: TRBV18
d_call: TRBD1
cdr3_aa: CASSPPGTALNTEAFF
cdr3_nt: TGTGCCAGCTCACCACCGGGGACAGCGTTGAACACTGAAGCTTTCTTT

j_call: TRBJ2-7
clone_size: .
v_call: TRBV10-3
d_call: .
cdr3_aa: CAIRTTAYEQYF
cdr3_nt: TGTGCCATCAGGACGACAGCATACGAGCAGTACTTC

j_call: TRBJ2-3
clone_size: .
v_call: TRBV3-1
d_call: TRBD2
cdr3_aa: CASSQVPSSGGSSSTDTQYF
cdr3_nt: TGTGCCAGCAGCCAAGTCCCTTCTAGCGGGGGGTCCTCTAGCACAGATACGCAGTATTTT

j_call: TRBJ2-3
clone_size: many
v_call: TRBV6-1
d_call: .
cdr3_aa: CASSEAGVADTQYF
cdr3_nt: TGTGCCAGCAGTGAAGCGGGTGTGGCAGATACGCAGTATTTT

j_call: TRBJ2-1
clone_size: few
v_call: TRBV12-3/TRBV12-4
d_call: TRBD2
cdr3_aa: CASRLAGAFNEQFF
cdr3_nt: TGTGCCAGCAGACTAGCGGGGGCCTTCAATGAGCAGTTCTTC

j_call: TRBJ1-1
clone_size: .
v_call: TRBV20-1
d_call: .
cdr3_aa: CSARLGRYTEAFF
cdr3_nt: TGCAGTGCCAGGTTAGGACGTTACACTGAAGCTTTCTTT

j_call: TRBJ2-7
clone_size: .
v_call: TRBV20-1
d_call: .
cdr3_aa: CSARPRVGSGRYEQYF
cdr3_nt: TGCAGTGCTAGACCCCGGGTTGGCAGTGGTAGGTACGAGCAGTACTTC

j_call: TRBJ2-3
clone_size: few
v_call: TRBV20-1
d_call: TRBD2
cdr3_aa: CSARDQGLAATDTQYF
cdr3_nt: TGCAGTGCTAGAGATCAGGGACTAGCGGCCACAGATACGCAGTATTTT

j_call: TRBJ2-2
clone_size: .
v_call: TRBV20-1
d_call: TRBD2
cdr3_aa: CSAILGLAGGQNTGELFF
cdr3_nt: TGCAGTGCTATTCTCGGACTAGCGGGGGGTCAAAACACCGGGGAGCTGTTTTTT

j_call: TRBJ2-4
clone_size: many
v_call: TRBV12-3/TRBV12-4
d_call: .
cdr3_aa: CASSLGRVGNIQYF
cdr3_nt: TGTGCCAGCAGTCTTGGCAGGGTTGGAAACATTCAGTACTTC

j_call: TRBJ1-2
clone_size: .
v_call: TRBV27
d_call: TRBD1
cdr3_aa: CASSSFGTGVPIGYTF
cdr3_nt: TGTGCCAGCAGTTCCTTCGGGACAGGGGTCCCTATCGGCTACACCTTC

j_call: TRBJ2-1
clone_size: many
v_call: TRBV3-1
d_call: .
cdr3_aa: CASSQGTLSYNEQFF
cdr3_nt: TGTGCCAGCAGCCAAGGGACCCTCTCCTACAATGAGCAGTTCTTC

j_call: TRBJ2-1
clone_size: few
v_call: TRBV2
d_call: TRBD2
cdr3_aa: CASSASREGYNEQFF
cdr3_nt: TGTGCCAGCAGTGCCTCGCGGGAGGGCTACAATGAGCAGTTCTTC

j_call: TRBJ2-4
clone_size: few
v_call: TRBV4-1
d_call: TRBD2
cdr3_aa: CASSRDDGLAGISGAKNIQYF
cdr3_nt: TGCGCCAGCAGCCGAGACGACGGACTAGCGGGGATTTCAGGGGCCAAAAACATTCAGTACTTC

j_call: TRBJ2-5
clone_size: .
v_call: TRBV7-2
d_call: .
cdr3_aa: CASSLRMGGETQYF
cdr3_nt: TGTGCCAGCAGCTTAAGAATGGGAGGAGAGACCCAGTACTTC

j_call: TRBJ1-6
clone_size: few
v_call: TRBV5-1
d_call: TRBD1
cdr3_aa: CASSLGGTGRSPLHF
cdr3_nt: TGCGCCAGCAGCTTGGGGGGGACAGGGAGATCACCCCTCCACTTT

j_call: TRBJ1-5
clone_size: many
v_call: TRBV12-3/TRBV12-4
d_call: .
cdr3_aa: CASSFPTSNQPQHF
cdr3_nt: TGTGCCAGCAGTTTCCCGACAAGTAATCAGCCCCAGCATTTT

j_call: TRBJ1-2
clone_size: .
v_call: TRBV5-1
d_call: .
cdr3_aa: CASRGPGGANYGYTF
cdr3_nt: TGCGCCAGCCGCGGGCCTGGGGGAGCTAACTATGGCTACACCTTC

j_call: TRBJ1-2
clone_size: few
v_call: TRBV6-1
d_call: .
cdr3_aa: CASSEAPGKSYTF
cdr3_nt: TGTGCCAGCAGTGAAGCTCCCGGTAAGAGCTACACCTTC

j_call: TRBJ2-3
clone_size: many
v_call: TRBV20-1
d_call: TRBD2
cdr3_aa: CSARDLGGRDTQYF
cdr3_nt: TGCAGTGCTAGAGATTTGGGGGGGAGGGATACGCAGTATTTT

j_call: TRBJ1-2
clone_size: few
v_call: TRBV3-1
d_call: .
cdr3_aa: CASSTILYGYTF
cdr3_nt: TGTGCCAGTTCGACAATCCTCTATGGCTACACCTTC

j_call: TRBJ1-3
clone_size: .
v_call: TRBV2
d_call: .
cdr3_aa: CASSERPGRSGNTIYF
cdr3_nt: TGTGCCAGCAGTGAAAGACCGGGCCGCTCTGGAAACACCATATATTTT

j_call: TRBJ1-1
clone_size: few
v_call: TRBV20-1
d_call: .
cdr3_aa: CSARTDTEAFF
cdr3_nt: TGCAGTGCTCGTACGGACACTGAAGCTTTCTTT